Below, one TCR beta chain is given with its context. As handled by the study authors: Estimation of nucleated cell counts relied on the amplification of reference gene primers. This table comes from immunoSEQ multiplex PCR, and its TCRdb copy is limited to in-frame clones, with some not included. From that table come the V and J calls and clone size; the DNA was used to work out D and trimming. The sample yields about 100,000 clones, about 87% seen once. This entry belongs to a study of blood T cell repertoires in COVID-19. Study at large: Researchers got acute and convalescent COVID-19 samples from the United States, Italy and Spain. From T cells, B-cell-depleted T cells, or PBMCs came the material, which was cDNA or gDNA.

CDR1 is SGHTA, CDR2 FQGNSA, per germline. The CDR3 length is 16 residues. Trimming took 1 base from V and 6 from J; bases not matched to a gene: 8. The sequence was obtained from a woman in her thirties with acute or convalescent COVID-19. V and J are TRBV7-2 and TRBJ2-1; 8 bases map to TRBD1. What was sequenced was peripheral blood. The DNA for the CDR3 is TGTGCCAGCAGCTTAGGTAGCGGACAGGGTTTCAATGAGCAGTTCTTC. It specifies CASSLGSGQGFNEQFF.